This T cell receptor beta chain was identified in a study of OX40 agonist ivuxolimab in advanced cancers. Study-level information: Hepatocellular carcinoma, melanoma, renal cell or head and neck cancer was diagnosed in the dose-escalation patients.

Regarding this clone: The antigen remains unidentified.

The protocol was immunoSEQ multiplex PCR, while the TCRdb copy is restricted to in-frame clones and leaves out a portion. This sample has roughly 83,000 clones; roughly nine tenths occur once, and the top ten carry 6.5% to 8.5%. At cycle 4 day 1, cycle 7 day 1, and baseline, blood was sampled. CDR3 length: 13 residues. Germline-derived CDR1 and CDR2 are GTSNPN and SVGIG (reference sequence). V lost 3 bases to trimming and J lost 4 bases, with 12 bases between them. Overall study results and limits: Partial responders treated at 0.1-3.0 mg/kg exhibited clonal expansion among the lowest measured. Dosing at 0.1 to 3.0 mg/kg was accompanied by clonal expansion of CD4+ and CD8+ blood T cells by week 6.

The TCR comes from an adult with an advanced solid tumor such as melanoma, head and neck, liver or kidney cancer. The chain combines TRBV30 with TRBJ1-2; no firm D call. The sequencing used CD4+ or CD8+ T cells sorted from blood, collected in a trial of the OX40 agonist ivuxolimab. CDR3 protein: CAWSPLPVYGYTF. CDR3 sequence (DNA): TGTGCCTGGAGCCCCTTGCCCGTCTATGGCTACACCTTC.